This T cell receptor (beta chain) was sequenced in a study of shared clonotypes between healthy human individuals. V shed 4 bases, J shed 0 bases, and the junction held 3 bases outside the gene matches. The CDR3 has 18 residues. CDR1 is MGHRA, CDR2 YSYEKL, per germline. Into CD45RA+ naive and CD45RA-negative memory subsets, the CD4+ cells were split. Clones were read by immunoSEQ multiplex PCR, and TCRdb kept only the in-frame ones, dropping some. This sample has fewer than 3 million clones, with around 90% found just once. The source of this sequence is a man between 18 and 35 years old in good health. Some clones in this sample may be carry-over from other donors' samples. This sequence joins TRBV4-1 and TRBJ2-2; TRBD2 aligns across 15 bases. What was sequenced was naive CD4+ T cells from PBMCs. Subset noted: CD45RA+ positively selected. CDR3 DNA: TGCGCCAGCAGCCTGGGACTAGCGGGAGGCGCGAACACCGGGGAGCTGTTTTTT. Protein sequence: CASSLGLAGGANTGELFF.